The present TCR beta chain was sequenced within a study of human T cells and chemical hapten exposure. Study details: Weekly administration of diphenylcyclopropenone to the scalp of patients continued throughout the roughly 25-week study. Study-wide findings and caveats: Expanded TCRs formed significantly more large CDR3 similarity clusters than controls.

Germline CDR1 and CDR2: MNHEY and SVGAGI. The ends were cut back, 2 bases at V and 4 bases at J, with 6 bases in the middle. This CDR3 comprises 13 residues. As for time point: pre-sensitization, week 0. Stated treatment: therapeutic diphenylcyclopropenone sensitization with weekly scalp DPC. Remarks on this clonotype: Its antigen is currently unknown.

Via MiXCR, TCRdb re-called the RACE reads, giving one row per CDR3 protein. Among 240,000 or so distinct CDR3 sequences, roughly 8.9% were seen once, and the ten largest hold around 2.5%. This sample comprised whole blood, obtained in connection with sensitization to the hapten diphenylcyclopropenone (DPC). This clonotype was sampled from a woman aged 40 to 50 with alopecia areata. Some clones in this sample may be carry-over from other donors' samples. The rearrangement uses TRBV6-5 and TRBJ2-1; D call uncertain. CDR3 loop: CASSYKIYNEQFF. The CDR3, as DNA: TGTGCCAGCAGTTACAAGATATACAATGAGCAGTTCTTC.